The 15 T cell receptor beta chains in this list originate from one sample, sequenced in a study of blood T cell repertoires in COVID-19. Data came from immunoSEQ multiplex PCR; TCRdb stores just in-frame clones and leaves some out. The sample contains around 52,000 clones, 87% of which appear only once. Sequenced: peripheral blood. The receptors derive from a woman of 80 years or more with COVID-19, enrolled during active disease.

The rearrangement links TRBV10-3 to TRBJ1-4; TRBD1 matches 9 bases. The CDR3 is 16 residues long. V shed 0 bases, J shed 7 bases, and the junction held 6 bases outside the gene matches. In germline, CDR1 is ENHRY, CDR2 SYGVKD. The chain's CDR3 is CAISESRTGASEKLFF. The CDR3 DNA sequence: TGTGCCATCAGTGAGTCCCGGACAGGGGCTTCTGAAAAACTGTTTTTT.

The chain combines TRBV18 with TRBJ1-1; no clear D. This CDR3 has 12 amino acids. Trimming pared 4 bases from V and 8 bases from J, leaving 11 bases between. The germline V gene has CDR1 KGHSH and CDR2 LQKENI. The CDR3 DNA follows: TGTGCCAGCTCACAGCGCCCACCCGAAGCTTTCTTT. Translating it yields CASSQRPPEAFF.

The rearrangement joins TRBV7-9 to TRBJ1-6; D is uncertain. V was clipped by 1 base and J by 3 bases, with 13 bases between them. Looked up from germline, CDR1 is SEHNR and CDR2 is FQNEAQ (reference sequence). This CDR3 spans 17 amino acids. The CDR3 is CASSLVGRPNYNSPLHF. CDR3 nucleotides: TGTGCCAGCAGCTTAGTGGGCAGACCAAACTATAATTCACCCCTCCACTTT.

This rearrangement joins TRBV30 to TRBJ1-5; possibly TRBD1 for D (6 bases). The CDR3 length is 15 residues. With 0 bases removed from V and 6 bases from J, the gap between germline ends came to 15 bases. Germline CDR1 GTSNPN, CDR2 SVGIG (reference sequence). In DNA, the CDR3 is TGTGCCTGGAGTGTCAAGACGGGGGGCAGTCAGCCCCAGCATTTT. Translating gives CAWSVKTGGSQPQHF.

The chain employs TRBV19 and TRBJ1-1, with 10 bases lining up with TRBD1. Germline loops: CDR1 LNHDA, CDR2 SQIVND (reference sequence). The CDR3 length is 15 residues. The V and J ends lost 4 bases and 3 bases, in that order; junction bases with no gene match: 5. CDR3 region: CASSKRTGGDTEAFF. As DNA, the CDR3 is TGTGCCAGTAGTAAACGGACAGGGGGAGACACTGAAGCTTTCTTT.

The rearrangement joins TRBV2 to TRBJ2-1; TRBD2 matches 12 bases. Germline V CDR1 and CDR2: SNHLY, FYNNEI. There are 15 residues in the CDR3. J was trimmed by 7 bases and V by 3 bases; bases with no gene match: 4. DNA for the CDR3: TGTGCCAGCAGTGAGACTAGCGGGGGCGGTAATGAGCAGTTCTTC. Its protein is CASSETSGGGNEQFF.

In its sample, this clone was seen once. This chain uses TRBV19 with TRBJ2-3; D is possibly TRBD1 (5 bases). This CDR3 comprises 16 residues. CDR1 is LNHDA and CDR2 is SQIVND in the germline V gene (reference sequence). V lost 6 bases to trimming and J lost 1 base, with 17 bases between them. This CDR3 is CASSALKGKGTDTQYF. In DNA, the CDR3 is TGTGCCAGTAGCGCCCTCAAGGGGAAAGGCACAGATACGCAGTATTTT.

This clone was detected only once. The V and J genes are TRBV6-1 and TRBJ2-7; TRBD1 aligns across 10 bases. The CDR3 contains 16 residues. Per the germline V gene, CDR1 is MNHNS and CDR2 is SASEGT. Trimming removed 2 bases from V and 1 base from J; junction bases left unmatched: 5. The CDR3 spells CASSEPWTGGSYEQYF. Written as DNA, the CDR3 is TGTGCCAGCAGTGAACCTTGGACAGGGGGATCCTACGAGCAGTACTTC.

The V gene is TRBV11-3, the J gene TRBJ1-1; the D is unclear. Germline V gene sequence: CDR1 SGHNT, CDR2 YENEEA. Trimming left V 1 base short and J 3 bases short, with 6 bases between. This CDR3 spans 13 amino acids. The CDR3 DNA sequence: TGTGCCAGCAGCTTAGGTCTCGACACTGAAGCTTTCTTT. Translated: CASSLGLDTEAFF.

The chain carries TRBV3-1 (or the pseudogene TRBV3-2) and TRBJ2-7; unclear D gene. V dropped 1 base and J dropped 6 bases, with 4 bases sitting between them. CDR1 and CDR2 from the germline V gene are LGHDT and YNNKEL (reference sequence). The CDR3 consists of 11 residues. Here the CDR3 reads CASSQASEQYF. In nucleotides, the CDR3 is TGTGCCAGCAGCCAAGCGTCCGAGCAGTACTTC.

This chain joins TRBV7-9 and TRBJ1-4, with D perhaps matching TRBD1 (6 bases). The CDR3 spans 15 residues. The germline CDR1 and CDR2 sequences are SEHNR and FQNEAQ (reference sequence). Trimming took off 1 base at V and 8 bases at J, with 14 bases between the two ends. The CDR3 nucleotides are TGTGCCAGCAGCTTAGGTCGGGGGGCCCGAGAAAAACTGTTTTTT. Its translation: CASSLGRGAREKLFF.

J is TRBJ2-7 and V is TRBV5-1; the match to TRBD2 covers 8 bases. Unmatched junction bases numbered 13, after V lost 4 bases and J lost 4 bases. The CDR3 has 16 amino acids. Germline V gene lookup returns CDR1 SGHRS and CDR2 YFSETQ. The DNA of the CDR3 is TGCGCCAGCAGCCCGGAGGACCGGGGGGGCCGGTACGAGCAGTACTTC. Residues: CASSPEDRGGRYEQYF.

The chain has TRBV19 and TRBJ1-4; no firm D call. The ends were cut back, 7 bases at V and 5 bases at J, with 8 bases in the middle. The CDR3 totals 12 residues. CDR1 is LNHDA and CDR2 is SQIVND in the germline V gene (reference sequence). CDR3 region: CASTGLNEKLFF. DNA for the CDR3: TGTGCCAGTACAGGTTTAAATGAAAAACTGTTTTTT. Drawing the rest from reference TRBV19 and TRBJ1-4, the complete variable domain is DGGITQSPKYLFRKEGQNVTLSCEQNLNHDAMYWYRQDPGQGLRLIYYSQIVNDFQKGDIAEGYSVSREKKESFPLTVTSAQKNPTAFYLCASTGLNEKLFFGSGTQLSVL.

This sequence joins TRBV6-5 and TRBJ2-3; 11 bases map to TRBD2. J gave up 5 bases and V 5 bases, and 3 bases lay outside the gene matches. Germline V gene sequence: CDR1 MNHEY, CDR2 SVGAGI. The CDR3 spans 14 residues. CDR3 residues: CASSLAGGGDTQYF. Written as DNA, the CDR3 is TGTGCCAGCAGTCTAGCGGGGGGTGGAGATACGCAGTATTTT.

This chain links TRBV9 with TRBJ2-7; D perhaps matches TRBD2 (6 bases). V lost 4 bases, J lost 2 bases, and 19 bases lay in between. Per germline, CDR1 SGDLS and CDR2 YYNGEE. The CDR3 sequence is 16 residues long. The DNA for the CDR3 is TGTGCCAGCAGCCCGGACTACGGGGAGCTCACCTACGAGCAGTACTTC. It specifies CASSPDYGELTYEQYF.